The 18 T cell receptor beta chains given below trace back to one sample, sequenced in a study of blood T cells in healthy people across ages (dated by TCRdb to 2014 to 2015). Library construction relied on 5' RACE. The sequencer listed for this sample is Illumina HiSeq 2500. A second about 7 to 12 cycle PCR used a sample-barcoded 5' primer and a J-beta primer mix. TCRdb trimmed the raw reads at Q25, called clones with MiXCR and kept productive beta chains. All rows with the same CDR3 protein become a single entry with the most common DNA and genes. The sample table lists some 320,000 distinct CDR3 sequences, around 30% of them with a count of one. The leading ten clones occupy over 25% of the sample. Sequenced: blood. Receptors originate from a woman in her 70s in good health.

The chain links TRBV29-1 to TRBJ2-1; TRBD2 matches 11 bases. The V segment lost 7 bases and the J segment 4 bases; nucleotides outside the gene matches: 6. The CDR3 sequence is 14 residues long. Germline CDR1 reads SQVTM; CDR2 reads ANQGSEA. CDR3 region: CSAELAGDYNEQFF. The CDR3 DNA reads TGCAGCGCCGAACTAGCGGGAGATTACAATGAGCAGTTCTTC.

This clonotype occurred many times. The genes are TRBV27 and TRBJ1-6; 9 positions match TRBD1. This CDR3 is 13 amino acids long. Germline V CDR1 and CDR2: MNHEY, SMNVEV (reference sequence). With 9 bases clipped from V and 7 bases from J, the junction kept 4 bases outside the gene matches. CDR3 protein: CASRGQGNSPLHF. The CDR3 DNA follows: TGTGCCAGTAGGGGACAGGGCAATTCACCCCTCCACTTT.

The chain uses TRBV5-1 and TRBJ2-1, with 9 bases fitting TRBD1. Trimming took 1 base from V and 6 from J; bases not matched to a gene: 8. This CDR3 region has 16 residues. Germline CDR1 reads SGHRS; CDR2 reads YFSETQ. This chain's CDR3 is CASSLHGTGTSNEQFF. CDR3 DNA sequence: TGCGCCAGCAGCTTGCATGGGACAGGGACAAGCAATGAGCAGTTCTTC. The full variable domain, completed using reference TRBV5-1 and TRBJ2-1, is KAGVTQTPRYLIKTRGQQVTLSCSPISGHRSVSWYQQTPGQGLQFLFEYFSETQRNKGNFPGRFSGRQFSNSRSEMNVSTLELGDSALYLCASSLHGTGTSNEQFFGPGTRLTVL.

The sample holds a few counts of this clonotype. This sequence joins TRBV11-2 and TRBJ1-6; 9 bases align to TRBD1. CDR1 and CDR2 from the germline V gene are SGHAT and FQNNGV. The CDR3 runs 12 residues. V shed 4 bases, J shed 12 bases, and the junction held 1 base outside the gene matches. The CDR3 DNA sequence: TGTGCCAGCAGCTCGACAGGGGGACCCCTCCACTTT. Protein sequence: CASSSTGGPLHF.

This clonotype has only one observation. The gene calls are TRBV6-6 and TRBJ1-2; D possibly corresponds to TRBD1 (6 bases). Between the trimmed V and J ends, which lost 5 bases and 3 bases, there was a span of 16 bases. The CDR3 sequence is 15 residues long. Germline V gene sequence: CDR1 MNHNY, CDR2 SVGAGI (reference sequence). CDR3 DNA sequence: TGTGCCAGCAGTCCGACAGGTGGGACCCACTATGGCTACACCTTC. Protein: CASSPTGGTHYGYTF.

The sample holds a few counts of this clonotype. The rearrangement joins TRBV4-3 to TRBJ2-7; D assignment may be TRBD1 or TRBD2 (5 bases each). The CDR3 has 14 amino acids. Trimming left V 1 base short and J 3 bases short, with 10 bases between. CDR1 and CDR2 (germline): LGHNA, YSLEER. DNA for the CDR3: TGCGCCAGCAGCCAAGGGCTTGGGGGCTACGAGCAGTACTTC. Its protein is CASSQGLGGYEQYF.

The V call is TRBV7-2, the J call TRBJ2-7, with D perhaps matching TRBD1 (7 bases). From germline, CDR1 is SGHTA and CDR2 FQGNSA. CDR3 size: 16 residues. Trimming cost V 3 bases and J 5 bases, with 20 bases left between them. In DNA, the CDR3 is TGTGCCAGCAGCTTGGGTTGGGGTGGCAGGGGGGACGAGCAGTACTTC. It translates to CASSLGWGGRGDEQYF.

J is TRBJ2-5 and V is TRBV6-5; D possibly corresponds to TRBD1 (6 bases). The J call may be wrong; the DNA end is better matched by TRBJ2-7. Germline CDR1 and CDR2: MNHEY and SVGAGI. The CDR3 extends over 13 amino acids. CDR3 bases: TGTGCCAGCAGTTGGACAGTACTAGACGAGCAGTACTTC. It is translated as CASSWTVLDEQYF.

The gene calls are TRBV9 and TRBJ2-5; 13 bases map to TRBD2. The J call may be in error: the DNA end matches TRBJ2-1 better. The CDR3 is 17 residues long. Germline assignment: CDR1 SGDLS and CDR2 YYNGEE. CDR3 nucleotide sequence: TGTGCCAGCAGCTATGGACTAGCGGGAGAGTCTGGGGATGAGCAGTTCTTC. Protein: CASSYGLAGESGDEQFF.

This chain connects TRBV12-3 or TRBV12-4 to TRBJ1-4, with a possible D match to TRBD1 (6 bases). V was cut by 6 bases and J by 4 bases, with 15 bases left in between. The CDR3 is 15 amino acids. CDR3 in amino acids: CASRPTGGLNEKLFF. Here the CDR3 DNA reads TGTGCCAGCAGACCAACGGGGGGGCTTAATGAAAAACTGTTTTTT.

This clonotype was seen a few times. The chain couples TRBV20-1 to TRBJ2-7; D is tentatively TRBD1 or TRBD2 (6 bases each). Germline V gene data show CDR1 as DFQATT and CDR2 as SNEGSKA (reference sequence). V was shortened by 6 bases and J by 3 bases, with 15 bases between the two germline ends. The length of the CDR3 is 13 residues. In nucleotides, the CDR3 is TGCAGTGCCCCAGGTGGAGGGGGCTACGAGCAGTACTTC. Residues: CSAPGGGGYEQYF.

The genes are TRBV18 and TRBJ2-6; 9 bases fit TRBD1. The J segment lost 0 bases and the V segment lost 4 bases, leaving 7 bases of the junction unmatched. Germline V gene sequence: CDR1 KGHSH, CDR2 LQKENI. The CDR3 spans 18 residues. Written as DNA, the CDR3 is TGTGCCAGCTCACTAGGACAGGGGCCTATCTCTGGGGCCAACGTCCTGACTTTC. This encodes CASSLGQGPISGANVLTF.

This clonotype appeared many times. CDR3 nucleotides: TGCAGTGCTAGAGATCTTCCGGGACTAGCGGGAGGGCACTACAATGAGCAGTTCTTC. Residues: CSARDLPGLAGGHYNEQFF. This rearrangement joins TRBV20-1 to TRBJ2-1, with 16 bases that match TRBD2. The CDR3 has 19 residues. CDR1 is DFQATT and CDR2 is SNEGSKA in the germline V gene (reference sequence). Trimming cost V 0 bases and J 3 bases; bases outside gene matches: 8.

The chain employs TRBV7-9 and TRBJ1-3, with no clear D. The CDR3 spans 14 residues. Per germline, CDR1 SEHNR and CDR2 FQNEAQ (reference sequence). V lost 4 bases and J lost 7, with 14 bases in between. The CDR3 reads CASSSYSARNTIYF. The DNA of the CDR3 is TGTGCCAGCAGCTCCTATTCTGCGCGGAACACCATATATTTT. Supplemented by reference TRBV7-9 and TRBJ1-3, the full variable domain reads DTGVSQNPRHKITKRGQNVTFRCDPISEHNRLYWYRQTLGQGPEFLTYFQNEAQLEKSRLLSDRFSAERPKGSFSTLEIQRTEQGDSAMYLCASSSYSARNTIYFGEGSWLTVV.

This clonotype was seen repeatedly, ten times or more. The rearrangement joins TRBV2 to TRBJ1-2; D unclear. Looked up from germline, CDR1 is SNHLY and CDR2 is FYNNEI. The CDR3 totals 11 residues. Trimming shortened V by 2 bases and J by 8 bases, and 6 bases separated the two germline ends. CDR3 sequence: CASSELDGYTF. CDR3 bases: TGTGCCAGCAGTGAATTAGACGGCTACACCTTC.

This clonotype was seen a handful of times. One junction end does not reproduce the germline sequence, and a read error may be involved. This sequence joins TRBV5-6 and TRBJ2-1; D call uncertain. The germline V gene has CDR1 SGHDT and CDR2 YYEEEE. The CDR3 length is 16 residues. As DNA, the CDR3 is TGTGCCAGCAGCTTGGCCCTAGATGTGTCCTACAATGAGCAGTTCTTT. Protein product: CASSLALDVSYNEQFF.

This clonotype was seen only a few times. The rearrangement uses TRBV9 and TRBJ1-1; a possible D gene is TRBD1 (6 bases). Germline V lookup: CDR1 SGDLS, CDR2 YYNGEE. CDR3 size: 15 residues. The V end was cut by 2 bases, the J end by 4 bases, with 15 bases between. For the CDR3, the DNA is TGTGCCAGCAGCGTTTCTAACAGGGATCGCACTGAAGCTTTCTTT. This codes for CASSVSNRDRTEAFF. Filled out from reference TRBV9 and TRBJ1-1, the complete variable domain reads DSGVTQTPKHLITATGQRVTLRCSPRSGDLSVYWYQQSLDQGLQFLIQYYNGEERAKGNILERFSAQQFPDLHSELNLSSLELGDSALYFCASSVSNRDRTEAFFGQGTRLTVV.

The table lists this clonotype with a few counts. The chain is built from TRBV6-2 or TRBV6-3 and TRBJ2-1, with TRBD1 matching over 8 bases. Germline CDR1 MNHEY, CDR2 SVGEGT. The CDR3 covers 15 residues. V lost 0 bases and J lost 8; bases outside the gene matches: 6. DNA for the CDR3: TGTGCCAGCAGTTACTCATGGGACAGGAGCGATGAGCAGTTCTTC. Protein product: CASSYSWDRSDEQFF.